These 25 T cell receptor beta chains share one sample of origin, sequenced in a study of T cell repertoires in cytomegalovirus infection. TCRdb re-derived calls from the reads in MiXCR, one entry per CDR3 protein. This sample has nearly 650,000 distinct CDR3 sequences, with approximately 25% found just once. The sequenced sample consisted of CD8+ T cells from PBMCs. The source is a human donor in good health (CMV status not recorded). Some clones in this sample may be carry-over from other donors' samples.

This clonotype was seen a few times. This rearrangement joins TRBV7-9 to TRBJ2-3; D unclear. Germline CDR1 and CDR2: SEHNR and FQNEAQ (reference sequence). CDR3 length equals 15 residues. Deletions cut 1 base from V and 11 bases from J, with 19 bases between. Here the CDR3 DNA reads TGTGCCAGCAGCTTAGGTCCGGACCCTAAGTACGGGCAGTATTTT. Protein: CASSLGPDPKYGQYF.

This clonotype was seen many times. The chain joins TRBV7-2 to TRBJ2-1; tentatively, D is TRBD2 (6 bases). Germline CDR1 is SGHTA and CDR2 is FQGNSA. The CDR3 is made up of 11 amino acids. V was cut by 5 bases and J by 10 bases, with 9 bases left in between. For the CDR3, the DNA is TGTGCCAGCAGCGCCAGCGGGGAGCAGTTCTTC. Its protein product is CASSASGEQFF.

J is TRBJ1-2 and V is TRBV15, with D unclear. The length of the CDR3 is 13 residues. CDR1 is LNHNV and CDR2 is YYDKDF in the germline V gene (reference sequence). V gave up 4 bases and J gave up 4 bases, with 10 bases separating them. In DNA, the CDR3 is TGTGCCACCAGCATAAGGGTTACCTATGGCTACACCTTC. Amino acid sequence: CATSIRVTYGYTF.

The chain joins TRBV19 to TRBJ2-7, with D possibly called TRBD1 or TRBD2 (5 bases each). CDR1 and CDR2 from the germline V gene are LNHDA and SQIVND (reference sequence). This CDR3 is 15 amino acids long. V was pared by 6 bases and J by 3 bases, with 18 bases between. CDR3 loop: CASSPPGALLYEQYF. The CDR3 coding sequence is TGTGCCAGTAGCCCACCCGGGGCTTTACTCTACGAGCAGTACTTC.

This clonotype was found a few times. The chain employs TRBV7-2 and TRBJ2-5; either TRBD1 or TRBD2 may fit D (5 bases each). The CDR3 is 16 amino acids. V gave up 3 bases and J gave up 0 bases, with 14 bases separating them. Germline CDR1 is SGHTA and CDR2 is FQGNSA. CDR3 sequence: CASSFGGREYQETQYF. The CDR3 DNA is TGTGCCAGCAGCTTTGGGGGAAGAGAGTACCAAGAGACCCAGTACTTC.

The V call is TRBV6-5, the J call TRBJ2-7, with D maybe TRBD2 (7 bases). Trimming shortened V by 2 bases and J by 7 bases, and 15 bases separated the two germline ends. CDR1 MNHEY and CDR2 SVGAGI come from the germline V gene. This CDR3 has 14 residues. The CDR3 sequence: CASSYVAGAQEQYF. CDR3 bases: TGTGCCAGCAGTTACGTGGCGGGGGCACAAGAGCAGTACTTC.

This clonotype occurred a few times. DNA of the CDR3: TGTGCCAGCACCCCGGGGCTAGCTGGAGCAGATACGCAGTATTTT. Protein sequence: CASTPGLAGADTQYF. The rearrangement joins TRBV6-2 or TRBV6-3 to TRBJ2-3; D possibly uses TRBD1 or TRBD2 (5 bases each). Germline V gene data show CDR1 as MNHEY and CDR2 as SVGEGT. CDR3 length: 15 residues. Trimming cost V 7 bases and J 4 bases, with 18 bases left between them.

There are many counts of this clonotype. This sequence joins TRBV7-9 and TRBJ1-1, with D maybe TRBD1 (6 bases). The V end was cut by 5 bases, the J end by 6 bases, with 16 bases between. The CDR3 has 14 amino acids. Germline V lookup: CDR1 SEHNR, CDR2 FQNEAQ (reference sequence). CDR3 residues: CASSLSGQFAEAFF. CDR3 DNA sequence: TGTGCCAGCAGCCTTTCCGGACAGTTCGCTGAAGCTTTCTTT.

This clonotype was picked up a small number of times. V gene TRBV2 combines with J gene TRBJ2-1; TRBD1 aligns across 8 bases. CDR1 SNHLY and CDR2 FYNNEI come from the germline V gene. V trimming: 7 bases; J trimming: 7 bases; junction bases outside the gene matches: 3. The CDR3 totals 12 residues. This chain's CDR3 is CASMDRVNEQFF. CDR3 in DNA: TGTGCCAGCATGGACAGGGTAAATGAGCAGTTCTTC.

This clonotype was counted a few times. The V gene is TRBV6-2 or TRBV6-3, the J gene TRBJ1-2, with D possibly being TRBD1 (6 bases). V lost 5 bases to trimming and J lost 7 bases, with 23 bases between them. The CDR3 has 16 amino acids. Per germline, CDR1 MNHEY and CDR2 SVGEGT. CDR3 region: CASSPAAGEVFRGYTF. DNA for the CDR3: TGTGCCAGCAGTCCCGCGGCAGGGGAAGTGTTCCGTGGCTACACCTTC.

This clonotype has just a few counts. The rearrangement links TRBV10-3 to TRBJ2-4; 10 bases are a match to TRBD2. CDR3 length: 17 amino acids. V was pared by 2 bases and J by 0 bases, with 4 bases of the junction left unmatched. Germline values: CDR1 ENHRY, CDR2 SYGVKD. In DNA form, the CDR3 reads TGTGCCATCAGTGAGAGAATAGCGGGGGGAGCCAAAAACATTCAGTACTTC. The encoded protein is CAISERIAGGAKNIQYF.

The chain couples TRBV2 to TRBJ1-5; maybe TRBD1 (5 bases). The CDR3 is 14 amino acids. V lost 9 bases and J lost 3, with 15 bases in between. Germline CDR1 SNHLY, CDR2 FYNNEI. The CDR3, as DNA: TGTGCCAGTTTGGGGGTGAAAGCCAATCAGCCCCAGCATTTT. Encoded protein: CASLGVKANQPQHF.

This clonotype has ten or more counts. The chain employs TRBV28 and TRBJ2-5; D unclear. The CDR3 is 13 residues long. Trimming pared 6 bases from V and 2 bases from J, leaving 10 bases between. The V gene's germline CDR1 is MDHEN and CDR2 SYDVKM. The CDR3 DNA reads as TGTGCCAGCAGCTTGAGTCTACAAGAGACCCAGTACTTC. Amino acid sequence: CASSLSLQETQYF.

This clonotype has ten or more counts. J is TRBJ1-4 and V is TRBV7-6; D is ambiguous. Germline CDR1 is SGHVS and CDR2 is FNYEAQ. The CDR3 is 22 amino acids. With 2 bases removed from V and 0 bases from J, the gap between germline ends came to 28 bases. The CDR3 DNA sequence: TGTGCCAGCAGCTTATTGGGCAGTCCTCACCATACCCCTTCTGCAACTAATGAAAAACTGTTTTTT. Its translation is CASSLLGSPHHTPSATNEKLFF.

The chain combines TRBV5-6 with TRBJ2-1; D possibly corresponds to TRBD2 (5 bases). Germline values: CDR1 SGHDT, CDR2 YYEEEE. V lost 4 bases to trimming and J lost 9 bases, with 11 bases between them. The CDR3 loop spans 12 amino acids. The CDR3 sequence: CASSTSRGEQFF. CDR3 nucleotides: TGTGCCAGCAGCACCTCCCGGGGTGAGCAGTTCTTC.

In this sample, this clonotype turned up a few times. The gene calls are TRBV29-1 and TRBJ1-2, with D possibly matching TRBD1 (6 bases). V lost 3 bases to trimming and J lost 6 bases, with 8 bases between them. The length of the CDR3 is 11 residues. Germline-derived CDR1 and CDR2 are SQVTM and ANQGSEA. CDR3 DNA: TGCAGCGTTGAGAGGGGGGATGGCTACACCTTC. Its translation is CSVERGDGYTF.

This clonotype was counted at least ten times. The CDR3 nucleotides are TGTGCCAGCAGCTTCTACCCCGGGACAGGGCTCAATGAGCAGTTCTTC. Protein product: CASSFYPGTGLNEQFF. The chain uses TRBV7-6 and TRBJ2-1, with 9 bases fitting TRBD1. Germline values: CDR1 SGHVS, CDR2 FNYEAQ. J was trimmed by 6 bases and V by 3 bases; bases with no gene match: 9. This CDR3 has 16 amino acids.

This clonotype was counted a few times. The CDR3 coding sequence is TGTGCCAGCAGTCAGACTAGCGGGGGGGCCATAGATACGCAGTATTTT. Translation gives CASSQTSGGAIDTQYF. The chain has TRBV6-2 or TRBV6-3 and TRBJ2-3; TRBD2 matches at 14 bases. CDR1 and CDR2 (germline): MNHEY, SVGEGT. The CDR3 contains 16 residues. J gave up 5 bases and V 5 bases, and 6 bases lay outside the gene matches.

This chain uses TRBV29-1 with TRBJ2-4, with TRBD2 as a possible D gene (7 bases). Per germline, CDR1 SQVTM and CDR2 ANQGSEA. Deletions cut 4 bases from V and 7 bases from J, with 14 bases between. The CDR3 covers 13 residues. The CDR3 here is CSVVQGRGNIQYF. CDR3 DNA sequence: TGCAGCGTTGTGCAGGGGAGGGGTAACATTCAGTACTTC. Combining the CDR3 with reference TRBV29-1 and TRBJ2-4 gives the whole variable domain SAVISQKPSRDICQRGTSLTIQCQVDSQVTMMFWYRQQPGQSLTLIATANQGSEATYESGFVIDKFPISRPNLTFSTLTVSNMSPEDSSIYLCSVVQGRGNIQYFGAGTRLSVL.

This chain connects TRBV7-9 to TRBJ2-3, with TRBD1 matching over 9 bases. The V segment lost 5 bases and the J segment 5 bases; nucleotides outside the gene matches: 8. The CDR3 length is 15 residues. The germline CDR1 and CDR2 sequences are SEHNR and FQNEAQ (reference sequence). In DNA form, the CDR3 reads TGTGCCAGCAGCCCACCACAGGGGGCCAAAGATACGCAGTATTTT. It codes for CASSPPQGAKDTQYF.

In regard to this clonotype: Just one base apart from a much larger clone, this may be a read error. The chain couples TRBV12-3 or TRBV12-4 to TRBJ1-6; D might be TRBD1 (6 bases). The germline V and J ends were trimmed by 6 bases and 4 bases, with 16 bases remaining between them. The CDR3 is made up of 16 amino acids. The CDR3 bases are TGTGCCAGCAGCCGAGAAGGGGGACAATATAATTCACCCCTCCACTTT. Its translation is CASSREGGQYNSPLHF.

This clonotype has a count of ten or more. The chain employs TRBV5-1 and TRBJ2-1; 10 nucleotides line up with TRBD2. V lost 4 bases to trimming and J lost 4 bases; unmatched junction nucleotides: 2. Germline lookup yields CDR1 SGHRS and CDR2 YFSETQ. CDR3 size: 14 residues. CDR3 loop: CASSSGGVYNEQFF. CDR3 bases: TGCGCCAGCAGCAGCGGGGGGGTGTACAATGAGCAGTTCTTC. Full variable domain (rest looked up from reference TRBV5-1 and TRBJ2-1): KAGVTQTPRYLIKTRGQQVTLSCSPISGHRSVSWYQQTPGQGLQFLFEYFSETQRNKGNFPGRFSGRQFSNSRSEMNVSTLELGDSALYLCASSSGGVYNEQFFGPGTRLTVL.

The rearrangement uses TRBV6-1 and TRBJ2-7; D is perhaps TRBD1 (5 bases). CDR1 MNHNS and CDR2 SASEGT come from the germline V gene. CDR3 size: 13 residues. The ends were cut back, 3 bases at V and 1 base at J, with 7 bases in the middle. CDR3 DNA sequence: TGTGCCAGCAGTGAGGACATTTCCTACGAGCAGTACTTC. This translates into CASSEDISYEQYF.

The chain uses TRBV7-9 and TRBJ2-5, with TRBD1 matching 10 bases. Trimming took 4 bases from V and 9 from J; bases not matched to a gene: 5. The CDR3 totals 13 residues. Germline V gene lookup returns CDR1 SEHNR and CDR2 FQNEAQ (reference sequence). The CDR3 here is CASSSTGTGAQYF. The CDR3 bases are TGTGCCAGCAGCTCGACAGGGACAGGGGCCCAGTACTTC.

As for this clonotype: A much larger clone lies a single base off, so this may be a read error. The V gene is TRBV7-6, the J gene TRBJ1-1; no clear D. The length of the CDR3 is 18 residues. Germline values: CDR1 SGHVS, CDR2 FNYEAQ. For the CDR3, the DNA is TGTGCCAACAGCTTAGCGCAGAATACAGAGACCCCGAACACTGAAGCTTTCTTT. Translated, it gives CANSLAQNTETPNTEAFF. Drawing the rest from reference TRBV7-6 and TRBJ1-1, the complete variable domain is GAGVSQSPRYKVTKRGQDVALRCDPISGHVSLYWYRQALGQGPEFLTYFNYEAQQDKSGLPNDRFSAERPEGSISTLTIQRTEQRDSAMYRCANSLAQNTETPNTEAFFGQGTRLTVV.